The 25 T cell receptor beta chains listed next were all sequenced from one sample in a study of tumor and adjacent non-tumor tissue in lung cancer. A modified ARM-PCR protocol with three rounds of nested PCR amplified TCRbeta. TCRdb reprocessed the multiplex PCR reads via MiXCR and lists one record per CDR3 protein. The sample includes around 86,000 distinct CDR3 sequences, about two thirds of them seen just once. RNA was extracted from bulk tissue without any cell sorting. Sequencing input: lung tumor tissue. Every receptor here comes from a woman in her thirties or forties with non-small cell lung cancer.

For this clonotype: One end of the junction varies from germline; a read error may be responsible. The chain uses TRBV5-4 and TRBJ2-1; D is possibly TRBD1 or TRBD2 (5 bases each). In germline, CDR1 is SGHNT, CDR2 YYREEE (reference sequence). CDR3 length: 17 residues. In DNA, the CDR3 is TGTGCCAACAGCTTGGACGGGGCGTACAACTCCTACAATGAGCGGTTCTTC. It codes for CANSLDGAYNSYNERFF.

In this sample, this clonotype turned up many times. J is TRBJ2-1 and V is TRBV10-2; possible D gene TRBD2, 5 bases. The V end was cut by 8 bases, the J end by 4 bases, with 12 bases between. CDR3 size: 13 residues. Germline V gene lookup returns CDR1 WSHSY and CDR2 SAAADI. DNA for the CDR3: TGCGCCAGCCGCTCTGGACTGTACAATGAGCAGTTCTTC. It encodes CASRSGLYNEQFF.

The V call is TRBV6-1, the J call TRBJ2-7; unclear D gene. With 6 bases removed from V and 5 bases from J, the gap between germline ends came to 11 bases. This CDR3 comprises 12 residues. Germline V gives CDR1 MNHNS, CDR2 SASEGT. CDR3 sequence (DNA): TGTGCCAGCAGAAGCACATGGCACGAGCAGTACTTC. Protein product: CASRSTWHEQYF.

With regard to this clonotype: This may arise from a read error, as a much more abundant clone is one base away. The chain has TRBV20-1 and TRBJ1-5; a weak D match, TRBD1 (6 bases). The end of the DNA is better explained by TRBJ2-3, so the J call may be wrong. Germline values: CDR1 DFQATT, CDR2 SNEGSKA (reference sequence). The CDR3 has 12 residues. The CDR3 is CSAQQGPQPQYF. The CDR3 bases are TGCAGTGCTCAACAGGGTCCCCAGCCCCAGTATTTT.

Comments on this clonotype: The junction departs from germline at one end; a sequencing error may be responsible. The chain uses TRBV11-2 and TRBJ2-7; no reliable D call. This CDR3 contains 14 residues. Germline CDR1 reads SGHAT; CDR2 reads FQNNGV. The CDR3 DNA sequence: TGTGCCAGCAACTTAGTCTCATACTCATACGAGCAGTACTTC. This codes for CASNLVSYSYEQYF. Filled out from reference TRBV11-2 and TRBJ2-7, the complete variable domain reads EAGVAQSPRYKIIEKRQSVAFWCNPISGHATLYWYQQILGQGPKLLIQFQNNGVVDDSQLPKDRFSAERLKGVDSTLKIQPAKLEDSAVYLCASNLVSYSYEQYFGPGTRLTVT.

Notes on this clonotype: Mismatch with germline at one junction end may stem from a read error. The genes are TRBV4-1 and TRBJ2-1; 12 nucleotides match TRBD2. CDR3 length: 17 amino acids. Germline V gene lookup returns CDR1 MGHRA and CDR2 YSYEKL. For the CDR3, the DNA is TGCGCAAGCAGCTCCCTAGCGGGAGGGCCGAGTTACAATGAGCAGTTCTTC. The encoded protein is CASSSLAGGPSYNEQFF.

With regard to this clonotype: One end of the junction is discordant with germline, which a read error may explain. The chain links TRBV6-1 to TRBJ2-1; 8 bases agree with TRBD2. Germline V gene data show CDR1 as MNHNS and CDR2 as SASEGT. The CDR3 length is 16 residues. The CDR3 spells CASSDGGAGSYSEQFF. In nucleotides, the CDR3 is TGTGCCAGCAGTGACGGGGGGGCCGGGTCGTACAGTGAGCAGTTTTTC.

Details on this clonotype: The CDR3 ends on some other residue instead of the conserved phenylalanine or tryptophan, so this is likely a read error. This CDR3 is CASSRGTGEGIEQFL. The CDR3 DNA reads as TGTGCCAGCAGTCGCGGGACGGGAGAGGGCATAGAGCAGTTCCTT. The chain has TRBV6-5 and TRBJ2-1; tentative D call: TRBD2 (6 bases). V was cut by 5 bases and J by 10 bases, with 21 bases left in between. Germline values: CDR1 MNHEY, CDR2 SVGAGI. CDR3 length equals 15 residues.

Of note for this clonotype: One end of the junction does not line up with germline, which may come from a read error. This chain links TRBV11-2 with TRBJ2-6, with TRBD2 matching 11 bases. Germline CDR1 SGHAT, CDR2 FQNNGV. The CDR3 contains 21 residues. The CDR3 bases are TGTGCCAGCAGTTTAAGACTAGCGGGATTCACCGAGATCTCTGGGGCCGACGTCCTGGCTTTC. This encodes CASSLRLAGFTEISGADVLAF.

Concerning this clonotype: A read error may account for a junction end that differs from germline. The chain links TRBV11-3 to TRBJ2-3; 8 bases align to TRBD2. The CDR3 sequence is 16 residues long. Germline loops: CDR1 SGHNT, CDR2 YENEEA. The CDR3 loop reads CASSPRDSGDGDMQYF. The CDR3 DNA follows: TGTGCTAGCAGCCCGCGGGATAGCGGGGATGGAGATATGCAGTATTTT.

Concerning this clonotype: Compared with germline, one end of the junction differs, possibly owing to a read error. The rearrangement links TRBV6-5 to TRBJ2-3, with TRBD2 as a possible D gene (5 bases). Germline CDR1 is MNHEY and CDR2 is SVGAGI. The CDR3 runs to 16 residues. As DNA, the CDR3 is TGTGCCAGCTGTTACTCTCCCCCGGGGTGGACAGATACGCAGTATTTT. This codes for CASCYSPPGWTDTQYF.

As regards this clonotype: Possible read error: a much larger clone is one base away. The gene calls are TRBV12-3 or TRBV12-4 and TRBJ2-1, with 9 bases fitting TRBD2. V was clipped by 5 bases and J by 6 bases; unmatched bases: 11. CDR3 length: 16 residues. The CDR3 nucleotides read TGTGCCAGCAGTCCCCTCGGGACTAGCCGCTGCAATGAGCAGTTCTTC. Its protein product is CASSPLGTSRCNEQFF.

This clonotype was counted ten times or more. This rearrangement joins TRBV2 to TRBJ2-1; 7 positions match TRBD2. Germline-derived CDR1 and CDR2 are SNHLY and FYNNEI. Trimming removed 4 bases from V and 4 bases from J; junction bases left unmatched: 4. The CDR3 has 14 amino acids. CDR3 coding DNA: TGTGCCAGCAGTGCGAGCGGGGTGTACAATGAGCAGTTCTTC. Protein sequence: CASSASGVYNEQFF.

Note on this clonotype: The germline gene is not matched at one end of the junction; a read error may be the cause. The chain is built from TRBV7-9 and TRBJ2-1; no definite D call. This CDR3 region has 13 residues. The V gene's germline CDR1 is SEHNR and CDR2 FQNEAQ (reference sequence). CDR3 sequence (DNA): TGTGCCAGCAGCTTACTCGAATACAATGAGCTGTTCTTC. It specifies CASSLLEYNELFF.

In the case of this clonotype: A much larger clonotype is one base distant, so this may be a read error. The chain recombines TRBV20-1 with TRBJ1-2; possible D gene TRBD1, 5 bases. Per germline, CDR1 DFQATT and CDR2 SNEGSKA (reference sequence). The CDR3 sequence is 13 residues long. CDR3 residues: CSARDPQGYGYNF. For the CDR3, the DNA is TGCAGTGCTAGAGACCCCCAGGGTTACGGCTACAACTTC.

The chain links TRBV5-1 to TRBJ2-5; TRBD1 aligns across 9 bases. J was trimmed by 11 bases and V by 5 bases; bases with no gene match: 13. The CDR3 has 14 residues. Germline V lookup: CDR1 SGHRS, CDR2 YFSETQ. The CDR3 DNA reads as TGCGCCAGCAGTTCCGGACAGGGGTCCGAGAGACAGTACTTC. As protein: CASSSGQGSERQYF.

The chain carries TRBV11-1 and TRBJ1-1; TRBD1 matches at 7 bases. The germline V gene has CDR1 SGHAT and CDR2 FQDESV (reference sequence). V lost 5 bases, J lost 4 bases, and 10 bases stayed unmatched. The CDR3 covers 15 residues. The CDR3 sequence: CASSPAGQEITEAFF. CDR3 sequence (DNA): TGTGCCAGCAGCCCCGCAGGACAGGAAATCACTGAAGCTTTCTTT.

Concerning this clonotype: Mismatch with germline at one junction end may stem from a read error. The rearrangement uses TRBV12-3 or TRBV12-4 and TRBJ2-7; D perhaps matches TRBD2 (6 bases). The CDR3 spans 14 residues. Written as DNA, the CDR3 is TGTGCCAACAGTTTGAGTAGCGGCTCCTACGAACAGTACTTC. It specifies CANSLSSGSYEQYF.

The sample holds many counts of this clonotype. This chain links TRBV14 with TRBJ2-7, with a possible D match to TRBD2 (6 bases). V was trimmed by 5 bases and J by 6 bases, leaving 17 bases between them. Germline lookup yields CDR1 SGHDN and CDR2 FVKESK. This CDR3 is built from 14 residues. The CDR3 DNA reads TGTGCCAGCAGCAACAGACGGGGGTCTTCCGAGCAGTACTTC. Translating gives CASSNRRGSSEQYF.

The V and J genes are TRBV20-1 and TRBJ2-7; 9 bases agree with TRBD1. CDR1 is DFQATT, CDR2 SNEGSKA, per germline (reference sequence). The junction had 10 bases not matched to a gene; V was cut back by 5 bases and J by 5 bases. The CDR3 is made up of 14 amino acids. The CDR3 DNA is TGCAGTGCTCCCGGGACAGGGATCAATCACGAGCAGTACTTC. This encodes CSAPGTGINHEQYF.

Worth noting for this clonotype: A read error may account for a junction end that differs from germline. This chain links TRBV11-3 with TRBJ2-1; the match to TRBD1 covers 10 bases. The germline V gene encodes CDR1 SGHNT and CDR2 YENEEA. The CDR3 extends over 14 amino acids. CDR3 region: CANSLGQGGKEQFF. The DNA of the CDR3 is TGTGCCAACAGCCTCGGACAGGGGGGCAAAGAGCAGTTCTTC.

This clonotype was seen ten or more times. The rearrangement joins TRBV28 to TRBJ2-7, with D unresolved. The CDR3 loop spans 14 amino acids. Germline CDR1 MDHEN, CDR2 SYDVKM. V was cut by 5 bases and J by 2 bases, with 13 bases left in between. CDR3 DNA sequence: TGTGCCAGCAGTAGTCGACGGCTTCCCTACGAGCAGTACTTC. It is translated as CASSSRRLPYEQYF.

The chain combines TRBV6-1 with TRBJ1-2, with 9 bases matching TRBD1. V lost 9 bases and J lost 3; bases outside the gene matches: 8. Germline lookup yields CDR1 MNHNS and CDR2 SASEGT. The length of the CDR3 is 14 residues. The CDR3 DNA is TGTGCCAGTAGGACACAGGGGGCGGACTATGGCTACACCTTC. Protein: CASRTQGADYGYTF.

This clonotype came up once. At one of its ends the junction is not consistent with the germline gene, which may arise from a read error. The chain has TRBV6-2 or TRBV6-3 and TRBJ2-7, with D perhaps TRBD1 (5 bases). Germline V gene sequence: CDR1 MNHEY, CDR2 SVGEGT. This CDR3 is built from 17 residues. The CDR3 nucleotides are TGTACCAGCAGGGATCTGTGGGATCTTGATTTCACATACGAGCAGTACTTC. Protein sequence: CTSRDLWDLDFTYEQYF.

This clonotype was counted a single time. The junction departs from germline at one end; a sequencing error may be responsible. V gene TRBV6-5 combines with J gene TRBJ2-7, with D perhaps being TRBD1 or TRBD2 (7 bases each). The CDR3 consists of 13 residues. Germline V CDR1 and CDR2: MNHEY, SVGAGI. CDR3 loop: CATTAGGDYKQYF. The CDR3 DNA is TGTGCCACCACTGCAGGGGGGGACTACAAGCAGTACTTC.